The present T cell receptor beta chain was sequenced within a study of T cell responses to AZD1222 COVID-19 vaccine. The protocol was immunoSEQ multiplex PCR, while the TCRdb copy is restricted to in-frame clones and leaves out a portion. The table records some 55,000 clones, nearly 90% of them present only once. Notes on this clone: Its specificity is unknown.

General study results and limits: Rises in breadth and depth of Spike-specific TCRs came after two AZD1222 doses.

The receptor comes from an adult in good health. The sequenced sample was peripheral blood, obtained on day 0 of AZD1222 vaccination.

The CDR3 here is CASSLWRGGSTDTQYF. The CDR3 region has the DNA TGTGCCAGCAGCTTATGGCGGGGGGGTAGCACAGATACGCAGTATTTT. The rearrangement joins TRBV7-9 to TRBJ2-3, with 9 nucleotides matching TRBD2. CDR1 and CDR2 (germline): SEHNR, FQNEAQ (reference sequence). This CDR3 has 16 amino acids. The V segment lost 2 bases and the J segment 0 bases; nucleotides outside the gene matches: 3.